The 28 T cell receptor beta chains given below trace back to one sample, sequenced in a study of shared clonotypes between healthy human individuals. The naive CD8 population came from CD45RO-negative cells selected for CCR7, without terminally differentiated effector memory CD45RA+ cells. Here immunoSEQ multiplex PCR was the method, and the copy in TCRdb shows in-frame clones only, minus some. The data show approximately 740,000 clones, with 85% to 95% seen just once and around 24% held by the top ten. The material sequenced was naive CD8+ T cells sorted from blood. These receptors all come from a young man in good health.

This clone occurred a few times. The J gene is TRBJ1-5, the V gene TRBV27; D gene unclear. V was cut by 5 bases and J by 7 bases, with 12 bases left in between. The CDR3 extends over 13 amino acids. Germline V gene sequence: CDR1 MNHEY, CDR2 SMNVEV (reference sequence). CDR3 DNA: TGTGCCAGCAGTACACTACCTCGACAGCCCCAGCATTTT. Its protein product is CASSTLPRQPQHF.

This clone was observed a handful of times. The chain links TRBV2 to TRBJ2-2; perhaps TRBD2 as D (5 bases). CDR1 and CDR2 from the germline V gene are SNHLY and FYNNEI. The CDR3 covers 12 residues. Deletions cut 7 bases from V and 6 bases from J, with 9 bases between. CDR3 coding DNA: TGTGCCAGCATGCTGAGGGCCGGGGAGCTGTTTTTT. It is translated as CASMLRAGELFF.

The CDR3 spells CASSYDVIGSEAFF. CDR3 nucleotides: TGTGCCAGCAGTTACGACGTTATCGGCAGTGAAGCTTTCTTT. The chain is built from TRBV6-5 and TRBJ1-1; D gene unclear. Between the trimmed V and J ends, which lost 2 bases and 7 bases, there was a span of 14 bases. Germline lookup yields CDR1 MNHEY and CDR2 SVGAGI. The CDR3 is made up of 14 amino acids.

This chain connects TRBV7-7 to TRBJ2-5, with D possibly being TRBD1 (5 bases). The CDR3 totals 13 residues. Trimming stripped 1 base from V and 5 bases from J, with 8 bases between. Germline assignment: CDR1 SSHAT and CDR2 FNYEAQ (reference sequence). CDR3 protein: CASSLEGWETQYF. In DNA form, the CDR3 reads TGTGCCAGCAGCTTAGAGGGGTGGGAGACCCAGTACTTC. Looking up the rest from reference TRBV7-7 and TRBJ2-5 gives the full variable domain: GAGVSQSPRYKVTKRGQDVTLRCDPISSHATLYWYQQALGQGPEFLTYFNYEAQPDKSGLPSDRFSAERPEGSISTLTIQRTEQRDSAMYRCASSLEGWETQYFGPGTRLLVL.

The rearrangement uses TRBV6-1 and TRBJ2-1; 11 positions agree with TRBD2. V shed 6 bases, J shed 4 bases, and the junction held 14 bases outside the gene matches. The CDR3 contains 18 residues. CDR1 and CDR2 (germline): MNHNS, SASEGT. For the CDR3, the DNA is TGTGCCAGCAGCGAACGGTCGGCTAGCGGGAGGATTTACAATGAGCAGTTCTTC. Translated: CASSERSASGRIYNEQFF.

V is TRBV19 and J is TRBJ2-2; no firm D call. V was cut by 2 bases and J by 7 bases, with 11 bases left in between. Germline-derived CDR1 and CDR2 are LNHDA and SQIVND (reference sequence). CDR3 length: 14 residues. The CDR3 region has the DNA TGTGCCAGTAGTATAAGTCTATCCAACGGGGAGCTGTTTTTT. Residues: CASSISLSNGELFF.

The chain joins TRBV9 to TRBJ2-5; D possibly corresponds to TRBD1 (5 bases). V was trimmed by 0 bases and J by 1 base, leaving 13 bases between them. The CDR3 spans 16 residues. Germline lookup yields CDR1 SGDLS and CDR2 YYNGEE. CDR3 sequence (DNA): TGTGCCAGCAGCGTAGGTTCGCAGGGCCCCCAAGAGACCCAGTACTTC. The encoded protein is CASSVGSQGPQETQYF. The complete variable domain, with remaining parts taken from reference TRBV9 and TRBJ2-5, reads DSGVTQTPKHLITATGQRVTLRCSPRSGDLSVYWYQQSLDQGLQFLIQYYNGEERAKGNILERFSAQQFPDLHSELNLSSLELGDSALYFCASSVGSQGPQETQYFGPGTRLLVL.

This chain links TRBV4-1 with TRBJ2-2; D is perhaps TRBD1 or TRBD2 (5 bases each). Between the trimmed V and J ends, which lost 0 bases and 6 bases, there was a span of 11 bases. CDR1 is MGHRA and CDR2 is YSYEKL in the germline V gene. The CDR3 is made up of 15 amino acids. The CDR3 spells CASSQEQGGPGELFF. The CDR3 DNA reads TGCGCCAGCAGCCAAGAGCAGGGCGGGCCCGGGGAGCTGTTTTTT.

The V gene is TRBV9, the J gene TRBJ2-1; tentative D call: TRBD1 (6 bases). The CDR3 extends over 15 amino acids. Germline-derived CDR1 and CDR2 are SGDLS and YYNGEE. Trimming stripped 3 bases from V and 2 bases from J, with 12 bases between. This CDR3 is CASSAQGQTYNEQFF. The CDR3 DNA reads TGTGCCAGCAGCGCGCAGGGGCAGACCTACAATGAGCAGTTCTTC.

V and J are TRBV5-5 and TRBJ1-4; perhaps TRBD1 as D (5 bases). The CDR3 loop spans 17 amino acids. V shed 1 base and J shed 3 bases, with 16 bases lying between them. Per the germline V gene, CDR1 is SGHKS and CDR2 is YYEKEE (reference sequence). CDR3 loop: CASSLLEGRRANEKLFF. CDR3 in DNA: TGTGCCAGCAGCTTGTTGGAGGGACGGAGGGCTAATGAAAAACTGTTTTTT.

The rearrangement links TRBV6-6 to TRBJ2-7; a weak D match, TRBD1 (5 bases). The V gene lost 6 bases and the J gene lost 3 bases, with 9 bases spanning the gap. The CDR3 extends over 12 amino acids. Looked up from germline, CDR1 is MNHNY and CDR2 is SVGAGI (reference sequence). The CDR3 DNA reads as TGTGCCAGCAGCAAAGGGGACTACGAGCAGTACTTC. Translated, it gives CASSKGDYEQYF.

CDR3 nucleotides: TGTGCCAGCAGCTTAGTCTTAGAGCGTGAGCAGTACTTC. This encodes CASSLVLEREQYF. The V gene is TRBV7-9, the J gene TRBJ2-7; D is unclear. V was pared by 1 base and J by 7 bases, with 11 bases between. This CDR3 is built from 13 residues. Germline lookup yields CDR1 SEHNR and CDR2 FQNEAQ (reference sequence).

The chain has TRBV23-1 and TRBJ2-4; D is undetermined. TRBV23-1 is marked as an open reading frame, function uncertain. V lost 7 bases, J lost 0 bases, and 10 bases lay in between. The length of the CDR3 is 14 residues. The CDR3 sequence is CASKTKLAKNIQYF. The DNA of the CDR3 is TGCGCCAGCAAAACAAAGTTAGCCAAAAACATTCAGTACTTC.

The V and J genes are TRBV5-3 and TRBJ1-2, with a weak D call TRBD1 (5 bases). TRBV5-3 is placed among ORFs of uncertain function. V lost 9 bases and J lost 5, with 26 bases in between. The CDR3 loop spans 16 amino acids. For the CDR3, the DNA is TGTGCCACCACTCTTGACCGGGACCCAACTAGGTATGGCTACACCTTC. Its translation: CATTLDRDPTRYGYTF.

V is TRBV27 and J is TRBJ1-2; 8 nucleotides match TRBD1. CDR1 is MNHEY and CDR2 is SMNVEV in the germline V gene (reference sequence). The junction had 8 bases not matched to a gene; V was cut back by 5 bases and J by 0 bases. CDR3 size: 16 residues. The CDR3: CASSLGTGTANYGYTF. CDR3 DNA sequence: TGTGCCAGCAGTCTCGGGACAGGTACCGCTAACTATGGCTACACCTTC.

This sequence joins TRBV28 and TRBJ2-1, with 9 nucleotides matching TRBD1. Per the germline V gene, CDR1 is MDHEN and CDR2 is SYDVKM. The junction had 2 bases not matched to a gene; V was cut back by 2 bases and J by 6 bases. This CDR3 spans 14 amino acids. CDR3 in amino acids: CASSLGTGSNEQFF. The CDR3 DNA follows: TGTGCCAGCAGTTTAGGGACAGGGAGCAATGAGCAGTTCTTC.

This CDR3 is CSVEDTGLLYNEQFF. CDR3 in DNA: TGCAGCGTTGAAGATACGGGACTCTTATACAATGAGCAGTTCTTC. The V call is TRBV29-1, the J call TRBJ2-1; D is possibly TRBD2 (6 bases). Trimming pared 0 bases from V and 4 bases from J, leaving 13 bases between. The CDR3 spans 15 residues. CDR1 and CDR2 (germline): SQVTM, ANQGSEA.

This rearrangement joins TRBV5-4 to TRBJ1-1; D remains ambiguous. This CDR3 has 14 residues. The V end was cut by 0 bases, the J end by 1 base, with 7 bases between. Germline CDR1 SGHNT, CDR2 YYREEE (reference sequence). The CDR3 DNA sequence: TGTGCCAGCAGCTTGGTAGTCGAGAACACTGAAGCTTTCTTT. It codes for CASSLVVENTEAFF. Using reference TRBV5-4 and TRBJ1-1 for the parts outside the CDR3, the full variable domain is ETGVTQSPTHLIKTRGQQVTLRCSSQSGHNTVSWYQQALGQGPQFIFQYYREEENGRGNFPPRFSGLQFPNYSSELNVNALELDDSALYLCASSLVVENTEAFFGQGTRLTVV.

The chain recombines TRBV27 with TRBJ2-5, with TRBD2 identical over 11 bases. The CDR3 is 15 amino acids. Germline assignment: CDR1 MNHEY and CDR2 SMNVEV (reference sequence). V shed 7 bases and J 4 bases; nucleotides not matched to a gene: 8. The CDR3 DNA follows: TGTGCCAGCAACGCCGGGACTAGCGGTGGAGAGACCCAGTACTTC. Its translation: CASNAGTSGGETQYF.

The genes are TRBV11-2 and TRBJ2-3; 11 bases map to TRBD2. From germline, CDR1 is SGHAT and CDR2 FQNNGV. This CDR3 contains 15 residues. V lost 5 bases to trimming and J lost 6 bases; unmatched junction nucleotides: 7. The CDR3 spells CASSTSGRISDTQYF. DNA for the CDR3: TGTGCCAGCAGCACTAGCGGGAGAATATCGGATACGCAGTATTTT.

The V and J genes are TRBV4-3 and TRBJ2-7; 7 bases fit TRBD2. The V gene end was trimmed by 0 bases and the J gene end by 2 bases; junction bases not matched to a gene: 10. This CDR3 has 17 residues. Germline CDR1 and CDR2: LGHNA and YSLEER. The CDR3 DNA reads TGCGCCAGCAGCCAAGATTGGAAACGGGAGGTGACCTACGAGCAGTACTTC. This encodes CASSQDWKREVTYEQYF.

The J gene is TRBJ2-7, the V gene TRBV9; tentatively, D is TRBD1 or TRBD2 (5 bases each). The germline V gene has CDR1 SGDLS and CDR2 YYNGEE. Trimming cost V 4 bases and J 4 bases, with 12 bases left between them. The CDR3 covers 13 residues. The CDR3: CASSPGPKYEQYF. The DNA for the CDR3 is TGTGCCAGCAGCCCGGGACCAAAATACGAGCAGTACTTC.

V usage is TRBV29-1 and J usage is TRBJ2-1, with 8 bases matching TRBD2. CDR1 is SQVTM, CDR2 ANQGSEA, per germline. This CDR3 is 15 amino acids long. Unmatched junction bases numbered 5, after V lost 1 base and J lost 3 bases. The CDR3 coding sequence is TGCAGCGTTGAAGTGATTAGCGGGGTCTACAATGAGCAGTTCTTC. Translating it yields CSVEVISGVYNEQFF.

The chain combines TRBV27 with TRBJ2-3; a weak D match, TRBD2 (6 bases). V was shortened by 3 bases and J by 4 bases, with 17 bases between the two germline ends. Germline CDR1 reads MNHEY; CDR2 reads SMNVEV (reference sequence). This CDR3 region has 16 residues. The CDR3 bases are TGTGCCAGCAGTTTGATCGGGAGTCTCGGGGCAGATACGCAGTATTTT. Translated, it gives CASSLIGSLGADTQYF.

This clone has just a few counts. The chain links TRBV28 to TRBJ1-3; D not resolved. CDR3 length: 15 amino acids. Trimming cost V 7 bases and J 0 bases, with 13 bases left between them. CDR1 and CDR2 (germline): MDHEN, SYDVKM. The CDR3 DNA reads TGTGCCAGCAAGACACTGAAGAGCTCTGGAAACACCATATATTTT. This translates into CASKTLKSSGNTIYF. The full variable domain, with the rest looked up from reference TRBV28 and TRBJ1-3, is DVKVTQSSRYLVKRTGEKVFLECVQDMDHENMFWYRQDPGLGLRLIYFSYDVKMKEKGDIPEGYSVSREKKERFSLILESASTNQTSMYLCASKTLKSSGNTIYFGEGSWLTVV.

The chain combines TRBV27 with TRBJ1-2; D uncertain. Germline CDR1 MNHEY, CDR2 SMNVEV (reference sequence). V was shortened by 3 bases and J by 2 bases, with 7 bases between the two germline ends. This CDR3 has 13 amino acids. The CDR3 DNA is TGTGCCAGCAGTTTCAATAGCAACTATGGCTACACCTTC. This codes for CASSFNSNYGYTF.

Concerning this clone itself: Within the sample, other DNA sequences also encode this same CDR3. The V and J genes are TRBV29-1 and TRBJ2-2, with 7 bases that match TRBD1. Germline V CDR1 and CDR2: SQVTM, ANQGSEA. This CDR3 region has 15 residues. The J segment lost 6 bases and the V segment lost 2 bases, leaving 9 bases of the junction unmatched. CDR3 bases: TGCAGCGTTGAATGGGGTAGGGGGCAGGCCGGGGAGCTGTTTTTT. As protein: CSVEWGRGQAGELFF.

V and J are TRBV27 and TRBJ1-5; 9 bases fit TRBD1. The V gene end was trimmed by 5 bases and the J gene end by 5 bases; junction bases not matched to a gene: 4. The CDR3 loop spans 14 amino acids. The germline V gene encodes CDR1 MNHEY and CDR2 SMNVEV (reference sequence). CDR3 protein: CASSIGQGYQPQHF. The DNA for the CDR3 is TGTGCCAGCAGTATCGGACAGGGGTATCAGCCCCAGCATTTT.